A selection of T cell receptor beta chains follows, all from one sample in a study of read filtering for tumor transcriptome and immune sequencing. One entry per CDR3 protein, called by TCRdb with MiXCR from the reads. This sample has 25,000 to 35,000 distinct CDR3 sequences, with about 18% found just once. Sequencing was done on a sample of a population of CD138-negative cells sorted from bone marrow. The receptors originated from a donor at least 40 years old with multiple myeloma. The CDR3 runs from the conserved cysteine through the conserved F or W. The D gene is left open where the match is weak. Clone size, where shown, is once, few, many, or a class for clones that have expanded.

j_call	cdr3_length	v_call	d_call	clone_size	cdr3_nt	cdr3_aa
TRBJ1-5	16	TRBV27	TRBD1	many	TGTGCCAGCAGTTTACGGACAGGGATGAGCAATCAGCCCCAGCATTTT	CASSLRTGMSNQPQHF
TRBJ2-5	14	TRBV18	TRBD1	many	TGTGCCAGCTCACCACCGACAGGGAGAGAGACCCAGTACTTC	CASSPPTGRETQYF
TRBJ2-7	12	TRBV7-9	NA	few	TGTGCCAGCAGCTTAGACCGAGGGGAGCAGTACTTC	CASSLDRGEQYF
TRBJ2-5	15	TRBV3-1	TRBD2	many	TGTGCCAGCAGCCCACCGGGGGGGGTACGAGCGACCCAGTACTTC	CASSPPGGVRATQYF
TRBJ2-2	13	TRBV27	TRBD2	medium-sized	TGTGCCAGCCAGGGACTAGGTGTCGGGGAGCTGTTTTTT	CASQGLGVGELFF
TRBJ2-2	13	TRBV7-8	NA	many	TGTGCCAGCGCCCCGGGGAACACCGGGGAGCTGTTTTTT	CASAPGNTGELFF
TRBJ2-3	12	TRBV20-1	TRBD2	many	TGCAGCGCTAGCGGGAACGCAGATACGCAGTATTTT	CSASGNADTQYF
TRBJ2-5	15	TRBV6-2/TRBV6-3	TRBD2	many	TGTGCCAGCAGTTATTTAGCGGGAGACCAAGAGACCCAGTACTTC	CASSYLAGDQETQYF
TRBJ2-4	14	TRBV30	NA	many	TGTGCCTGGAGTGCGGCCAGGGCCAAAAACATTCAGTACTTC	CAWSAARAKNIQYF
TRBJ2-5	17	TRBV3-1	TRBD1	NA	TGTGCCAGCAGCCAAGATGCGCGGACAGGGGGCAGAGAGACCCAGTACTTC	CASSQDARTGGRETQYF
TRBJ2-5	15	TRBV9	NA	few	TGTGCCAGCAGCGTACGGGGGACAGTCCAAGAGACCCAGTACTTC	CASSVRGTVQETQYF
TRBJ2-3	17	TRBV6-2/TRBV6-3	TRBD1	many	TGTGCCAGCAGTACGTCACCGGGACAGGGATTCACAGATACGCAGTATTTT	CASSTSPGQGFTDTQYF
TRBJ1-1	12	TRBV19	NA	few	TGTGCCAGTAGTATCGGACCCCCTGAAGCTTTCTTT	CASSIGPPEAFF
TRBJ2-3	15	TRBV28	NA	NA	TGTGCCAGCAGTTTACCTAGCGCGCACACAGGTACGCGGTATTTT	CASSLPSAHTGTRYF
TRBJ2-5	13	TRBV7-6	NA	many	TGTGCCAGCAGCTTAGGAGGGGTGGAGACCCAGTACTTC	CASSLGGVETQYF
TRBJ2-7	16	TRBV4-2	TRBD2	many	TGTGCCAGCAGCCAAGGCCTAGCGGGAGGGATCGACGAGCAGTACTTC	CASSQGLAGGIDEQYF
TRBJ2-5	12	TRBV28	NA	many	TGTGCCAGCAGTAGCGGAGAAGAGACCCAGTACTTC	CASSSGEETQYF
TRBJ2-2	15	TRBV4-2	TRBD2	many	TGTGCCAGCAGCCCTAGCGGGAGGAACACCGGGGAGCTGTTTTTT	CASSPSGRNTGELFF
TRBJ1-6	16	TRBV14	NA	NA	TGCGCCAGCAGCCGGTCCGGGAGCTCCTATAATTCACCCCCCCACTTT	CASSRSGSSYNSPPHF
TRBJ2-5	20	TRBV7-8	TRBD1	many	TGTGCCAGCAGCTTATCGTACCAGGGGGAGATGGCGTCGGGTTCAAAGACCCAGTACTTC	CASSLSYQGEMASGSKTQYF
TRBJ1-5	16	TRBV28	NA	NA	TGTGCCAGCAGGACCGGCAGGGAGGGGAGCAATCAGCCCCAGCATTTT	CASRTGREGSNQPQHF
TRBJ2-6	15	TRBV3-1	NA	NA	TGTGCCAGCAGCCAGGGGTTAGCTGGGGCCAACGTCCTGACTTTC	CASSQGLAGANVLTF
TRBJ2-4	16	TRBV21-1	NA	NA	TGTGCCAGCAGTTCCTTTGGGGCCGGGGGCAAAAACATTCAGTACTTC	CASSSFGAGGKNIQYF
TRBJ1-1	15	TRBV5-1	NA	many	TGCGCCAGCAGCCGCCAGGGTCCGGCGAACACTGAAGCTTTCTTT	CASSRQGPANTEAFF
TRBJ1-1	17	TRBV7-2	NA	many	TGTGCCAGCAGCTTAATTTTTCGGTCGGGGCTGGGCACTGAAGCTTTCTTT	CASSLIFRSGLGTEAFF
TRBJ1-4	18	TRBV4-1	TRBD1	many	TGCGCCAGCAGCCAAGCCTGGGGCAGGGGGGGATCTAATGAAAAACTGTTTTTT	CASSQAWGRGGSNEKLFF
TRBJ2-1	14	TRBV11-2	TRBD1	many	TGTGCCAGCAGCTTGGACAGGGGGGAGAGGGAGCAGTTCTTC	CASSLDRGEREQFF
TRBJ1-1	14	TRBV5-1	NA	many	TGCGCCAGCAGCCCCCAGGCCTCGAACACTGAAGCTTTCTTT	CASSPQASNTEAFF
TRBJ2-3	15	TRBV28	TRBD1	few	TGTGCCAGCAGTTCGAGGGGGCAACCCACAGATACGCAGTATTTT	CASSSRGQPTDTQYF
TRBJ2-7	10	TRBV20-1	NA	many	TGCAGTGCTGCCCCCGTCGAGCAGCACTTC	CSAAPVEQHF
TRBJ1-2	13	TRBV7-9	NA	medium-sized	TGTGCCAGCAGCTCGGACGGTCTCTATGGCTACACCTTC	CASSSDGLYGYTF
TRBJ2-7	17	TRBV18	NA	many	TGTGCCAGCTCACCCTACCGAACGGACAAGAGCTCCTACGAGCAGTACTTC	CASSPYRTDKSSYEQYF
TRBJ2-4	14	TRBV11-3	NA	NA	TGTGCCAGCAGCGCGGGACTAGCCAAAAACATTCAGTACTTC	CASSAGLAKNIQYF
TRBJ1-1	13	TRBV7-9	NA	few	TGTGCCAGCAGCCTTGACGGAAGGGGTGAAGCTTTCTTT	CASSLDGRGEAFF
TRBJ2-1	14	TRBV19	NA	many	TGTGCCAGTAGCAGGGGGGGGGCCCACAATGAGCAGTTCTTC	CASSRGGAHNEQFF
TRBJ2-5	16	TRBV4-2	TRBD2	many	TGTGCCAGCAGCCAAGTTTCTAGCGGGAGGTCGGAGACCCAGTACTTC	CASSQVSSGRSETQYF
TRBJ2-1	14	TRBV4-2	NA	many	TGTGCCAGCAGCCAAGAGACTAGAGGCAATGAGCAGTTCTTC	CASSQETRGNEQFF
TRBJ1-3	15	TRBV7-6	NA	many	TGTGCCAGCAGCTCCCTTCTGAGCTCTGGAAACACCATATATTTT	CASSSLLSSGNTIYF
TRBJ2-2	16	TRBV6-1	NA	many	TGTGCCAGCAGTGAGGTACTAGTCCTGAACACCGGGGAGCTGTTTTTT	CASSEVLVLNTGELFF
TRBJ2-3	14	TRBV20-1	TRBD2	NA	TGCAGTGCTAGTAACCTAGCGGGGACAGATACGCAGTATTTT	CSASNLAGTDTQYF
TRBJ2-1	14	TRBV29-1	TRBD1	many	TGCAGCGTTTTGGGGGGGACAGGGGTCAATGAGCAGTTCTTC	CSVLGGTGVNEQFF
TRBJ1-1	17	TRBV19	NA	NA	TGTGCCAGTAGTCGGACCCGGGCCTCATCTATGAACACTGAAGCTTTCTTT	CASSRTRASSMNTEAFF
TRBJ2-7	14	TRBV18	NA	many	TGTGCCAGCTCACCGGGACGAAGCTCCTACGAGCAGTACTTC	CASSPGRSSYEQYF
TRBJ1-1	17	TRBV4-2	NA	many	TGTGCCAGCAGCCAAGATCGGGGCCTTTCCGCGCACACTGAAGCTTTCTTT	CASSQDRGLSAHTEAFF
TRBJ1-5	13	TRBV19	NA	many	TGTGCCAGTAGTGACTCAGGGGTTCAGCCCCAGCATTTT	CASSDSGVQPQHF
TRBJ2-1	13	TRBV6-1	NA	many	TGTGCCAGCAGGACGACTAGCTACAATGAGCAGTTCTTC	CASRTTSYNEQFF
TRBJ2-1	16	TRBV5-1	TRBD1	many	TGCGCCAGCAGCGACGCGACAGGGGGCCTTTACAATGAGCAGTTCTTC	CASSDATGGLYNEQFF